The sequence of this TCR beta chain was determined in a study of OX40 agonist ivuxolimab in advanced cancers. Study findings and constraints: Expanded clones were, on average, more numerous in CD8+ T cells than in CD4+. Certain nonresponders likewise exhibited a low normalized T-cell clonal expansion. Dosing at 0.1 to 3.0 mg/kg was accompanied by clonal expansion of CD4+ and CD8+ blood T cells by week 6.

The table came from immunoSEQ multiplex PCR; TCRdb's copy has only in-frame clones and leaves some out. The data hold just over 80,000 clones, with around 87% observed a single time. CDR1 SGHRS and CDR2 YFSETQ come from the germline V gene. The V gene lost 2 bases and the J gene lost 1 base, with 12 bases spanning the gap. The CDR3 consists of 15 residues. As for this clone: Its antigen is not known.

The starting material was CD4+ or CD8+ T cells sorted from blood, obtained in a trial of the OX40 agonist ivuxolimab. The chain combines TRBV5-1 with TRBJ1-1; D perhaps matches TRBD1 (6 bases). This TCR came from an adult with an advanced solid tumor such as melanoma, head and neck, liver or kidney cancer. CDR3 amino acids: CASSLNTGRNTEAFF. In DNA form, the CDR3 reads TGCGCCAGCAGCTTAAATACAGGGAGGAACACTGAAGCTTTCTTT.